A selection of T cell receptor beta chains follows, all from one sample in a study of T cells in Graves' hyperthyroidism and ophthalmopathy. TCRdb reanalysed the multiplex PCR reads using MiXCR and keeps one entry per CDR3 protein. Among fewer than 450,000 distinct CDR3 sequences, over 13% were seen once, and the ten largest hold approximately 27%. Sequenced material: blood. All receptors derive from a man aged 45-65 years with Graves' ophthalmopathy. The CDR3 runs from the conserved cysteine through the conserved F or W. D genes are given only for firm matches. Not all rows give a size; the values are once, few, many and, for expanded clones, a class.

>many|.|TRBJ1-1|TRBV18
CASSPQTTEAFF
TGTGCCAGCTCACCACAAACCACTGAAGCTTTCTTT
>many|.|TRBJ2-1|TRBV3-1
CASSQLDSYNEQFF
TGTGCCAGCAGCCAACTTGACAGCTACAATGAGCAGTTCTTC
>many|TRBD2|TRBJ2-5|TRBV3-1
CASSQEWESSGQETQYF
TGTGCCAGCAGCCAAGAGTGGGAGTCTAGCGGACAAGAGACCCAGTACTTC
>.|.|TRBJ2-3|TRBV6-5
CASSYNRGTDTQYF
TGTGCCAGCAGTTACAATCGGGGGACAGATACGCAGTATTTT
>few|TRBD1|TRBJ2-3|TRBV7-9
CASMYGTGGETDTQYF
TGTGCCAGCATGTACGGGACAGGGGGCGAGACAGATACGCAGTATTTT
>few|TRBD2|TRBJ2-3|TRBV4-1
CASSQGVSASGNTDTQYF
TGCGCCAGCAGCCAAGGAGTAAGCGCTAGCGGGAACACAGATACGCAGTATTTT
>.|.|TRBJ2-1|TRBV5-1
CASSLVGVVQYNEQFF
TGCGCCAGCAGCTTGGTAGGGGTCGTTCAGTACAATGAGCAGTTCTTC
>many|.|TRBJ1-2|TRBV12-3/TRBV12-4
CASTKEITNYGYTF
TGTGCCAGCACCAAGGAGATAACTAACTATGGCTACACCTTC
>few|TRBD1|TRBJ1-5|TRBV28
CASSFPRGGTDNQPQHF
TGTGCCAGCAGTTTCCCCAGGGGAGGGACAGACAATCAGCCCCAGCATTTT
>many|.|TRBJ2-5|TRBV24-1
CATSDFSLSGEETQYF
TGTGCCACCAGTGATTTCTCCCTATCAGGGGAGGAGACCCAGTACTTC
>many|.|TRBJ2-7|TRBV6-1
CASSEVKGEPFYEQYF
TGTGCCAGCAGTGAAGTCAAGGGGGAGCCTTTCTACGAGCAGTACTTC
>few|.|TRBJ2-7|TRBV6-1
CASSKGQAYEQYF
TGTGCCAGTTCGAAGGGGCAAGCCTACGAGCAGTACTTC
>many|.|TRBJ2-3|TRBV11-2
CASSPRDTQYF
TGTGCCAGCAGCCCGAGGGATACGCAGTATTTT
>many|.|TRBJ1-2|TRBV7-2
CASSLGTQGFGYTF
TGTGCCAGCAGCTTGGGGACACAGGGATTTGGCTACACCTTC
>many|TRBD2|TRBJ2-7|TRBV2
CASSDLAADEQYF
TGTGCCAGCAGTGATCTAGCGGCCGACGAGCAGTACTTC
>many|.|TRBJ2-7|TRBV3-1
CASSQWQASYEQYF
TGTGCCAGCAGCCAATGGCAGGCATCCTACGAGCAGTACTTC
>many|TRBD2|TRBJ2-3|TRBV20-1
CSARPVGSGRRDTQYF
TGCAGTGCTAGACCGGTCGGTAGCGGGAGGAGGGATACGCAGTATTTT
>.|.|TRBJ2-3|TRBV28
CASTLGTHSTDTQYF
TGTGCCAGCACCCTAGGGACTCACAGCACAGATACGCAGTATTTT
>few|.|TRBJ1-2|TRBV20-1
CSARVGVEGGYTF
TGCAGTGCTAGAGTTGGGGTAGAGGGTGGCTACACCTTC
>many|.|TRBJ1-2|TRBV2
CASSVGGARGYTF
TGTGCCAGCAGTGTTGGTGGGGCGCGGGGCTACACCTTC
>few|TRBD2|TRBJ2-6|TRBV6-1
CASSYIGRGPGANVLTF
TGTGCCAGCAGCTATATCGGGAGGGGTCCTGGGGCCAACGTCCTGACTTTC
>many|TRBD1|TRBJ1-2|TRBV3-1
CASSRDRGLFNYGYTF
TGTGCCAGCAGCCGGGACAGGGGGTTATTTAACTATGGCTACACCTTC
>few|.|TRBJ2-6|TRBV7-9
CASSRSSRGVPSGANVLTF
TGTGCCAGCAGCCGAAGCTCTCGAGGGGTCCCCTCTGGGGCCAACGTCCTGACTTTC
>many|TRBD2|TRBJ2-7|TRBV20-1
CSAGTGLAGGDAREQYF
TGCAGTGCTGGAACGGGACTAGCGGGAGGGGATGCTAGGGAGCAGTACTTC
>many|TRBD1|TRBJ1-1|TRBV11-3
CASSRTGDTEAFF
TGTGCCAGCAGTAGAACAGGGGACACTGAAGCTTTCTTT
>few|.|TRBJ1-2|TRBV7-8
CASSRGGGYFDYGYTF
TGTGCCAGCAGCAGGGGGGGGGGGTATTTTGACTATGGCTACACCTTC
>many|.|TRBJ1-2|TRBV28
CASSPPTYQTNGYTF
TGTGCCAGCAGTCCTCCGACGTACCAAACAAATGGCTACACCTTC
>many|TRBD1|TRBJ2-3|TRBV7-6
CASSLGAGGVTDTQYF
TGTGCCAGCAGCTTAGGTGCAGGGGGCGTAACAGATACGCAGTATTTT
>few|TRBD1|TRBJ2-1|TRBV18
CASSIGQGVAEQFF
TGTGCCAGCTCAATAGGACAGGGGGTCGCTGAGCAGTTCTTC
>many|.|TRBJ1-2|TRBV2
CATGNERDSIGGYTF
TGTGCCACCGGAAACGAACGGGACTCCATCGGTGGCTACACCTTC
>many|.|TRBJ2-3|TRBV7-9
CASSLFGGGTDTQYF
TGTGCCAGCAGCTTATTCGGGGGAGGCACAGATACGCAGTATTTT
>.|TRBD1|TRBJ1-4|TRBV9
CASSATGTGSEKLFF
TGTGCCAGCAGCGCAACCGGGACAGGGAGTGAAAAACTGTTTTTT
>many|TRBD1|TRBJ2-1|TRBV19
CASSIRPASRGRVNEQFF
TGTGCCAGTAGTATTAGACCGGCAAGCAGGGGGCGGGTCAATGAGCAGTTCTTC
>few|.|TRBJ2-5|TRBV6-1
CASSVVRDFQETQYF
TGTGCCAGCAGCGTAGTGCGGGACTTCCAAGAGACCCAGTACTTC
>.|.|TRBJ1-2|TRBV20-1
CSAGQSAHHGYTF
TGCAGTGCAGGACAGTCAGCACACCATGGCTACACCTTC
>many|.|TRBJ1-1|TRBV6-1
CASSNAVGRLNTEAFF
TGTGCCAGCAGTAACGCGGTTGGACGGTTGAACACTGAAGCTTTCTTT
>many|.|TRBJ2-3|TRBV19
CASIPRHDRTDTQYF
TGTGCCAGTATTCCTAGACACGACCGCACAGATACGCAGTATTTT
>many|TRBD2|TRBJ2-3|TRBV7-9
CASSSGRSSGSTDTQYF
TGTGCCAGCAGCTCCGGTAGGTCTAGCGGAAGCACAGATACGCAGTATTTT
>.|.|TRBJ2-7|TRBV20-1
CSAREGAGEQYF
TGCAGTGCTAGAGAAGGCGCAGGCGAGCAGTACTTC
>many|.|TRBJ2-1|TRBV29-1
CSVEARQYNEQFF
TGCAGCGTTGAAGCTCGACAATACAATGAGCAGTTCTTC
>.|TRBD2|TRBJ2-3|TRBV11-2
CATTSGRASADTQYF
TGTGCCACCACTAGCGGGAGGGCCAGCGCAGATACGCAGTATTTT
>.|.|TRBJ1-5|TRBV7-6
CASSRYAGTGQPQHF
TGTGCCAGCAGCCGTTATGCGGGGACCGGTCAGCCCCAGCATTTT
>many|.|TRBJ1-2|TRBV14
CASSQVGFGYGYTF
TGTGCCAGCAGCCAAGTAGGGTTCGGCTATGGCTACACCTTC
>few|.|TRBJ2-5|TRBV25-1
CASSDPRVQETQYF
TGTGCCAGCAGTGACCCTCGAGTCCAGGAGACCCAGTACTTC
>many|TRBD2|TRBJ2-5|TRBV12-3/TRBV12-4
CASSSWTSGSAKTQYF
TGTGCCAGCAGTTCCTGGACTAGCGGGAGTGCGAAGACCCAGTACTTC
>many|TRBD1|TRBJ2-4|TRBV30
CAWSTGTGENIQYF
TGTGCCTGGAGTACCGGGACAGGCGAAAACATTCAGTACTTC
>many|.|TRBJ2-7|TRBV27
CASSFGASYEQYF
TGTGCCAGCAGTTTTGGTGCGTCCTACGAGCAGTACTTC
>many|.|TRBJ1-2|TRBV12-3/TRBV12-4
CASSTVIGYGYTF
TGTGCCAGCAGCACTGTGATCGGCTATGGCTACACCTTC
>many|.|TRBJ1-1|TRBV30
CAWSVVSEAFF
TGTGCCTGGAGTGTAGTGTCAGAAGCTTTCTTT
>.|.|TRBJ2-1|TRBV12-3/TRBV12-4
CASSPRVTGEGEQFF
TGTGCCAGCAGCCCCAGAGTGACAGGGGAGGGTGAGCAGTTCTTC
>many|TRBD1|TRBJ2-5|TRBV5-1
CASSFGQDGSIQYF
TGCGCCAGCAGCTTTGGACAGGATGGTTCGATACAGTACTTC
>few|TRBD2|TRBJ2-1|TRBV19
CASSERTSGSYNEQFF
TGTGCCAGTAGTGAAAGGACTAGCGGGAGTTACAATGAGCAGTTCTTC
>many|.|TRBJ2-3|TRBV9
CASSATVLSTDTQYF
TGTGCCAGCAGCGCGACAGTTCTTAGCACAGATACGCAGTATTTT
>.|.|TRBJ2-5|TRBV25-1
CASSEWGQETQYF
TGTGCCAGCAGTGAATGGGGACAAGAGACCCAGTACTTC